The 20 T cell receptor beta chains given below trace back to one sample, sequenced in a study of blood T cell repertoires in COVID-19. Profiling relied on immunoSEQ multiplex PCR, and the TCRdb table lists in-frame clones only, not all of them. The table lists 150,000 to 200,000 clones, approximately 79% of them singletons, with 3% in the top ten. Sequenced: peripheral blood. The receptors here all came from a woman older than 75 with acute or convalescent COVID-19.

The chain links TRBV12-5 to TRBJ2-3, with 8 bases matching TRBD2. The germline V gene encodes CDR1 LGHNT and CDR2 FRNRAP. The CDR3 length is 16 residues. Trimming removed 1 base from V and 2 bases from J; junction bases left unmatched: 5. The CDR3 region has the DNA TGTGCTAGTGGTTTGGGGACTAGCACAGACACAGATACGCAGTATTTT. It translates to CASGLGTSTDTDTQYF.

The rearrangement links TRBV5-1 to TRBJ1-5; 7 nucleotides agree with TRBD1. The junction had 4 bases not matched to a gene; V was cut back by 0 bases and J by 4 bases. Germline lookup yields CDR1 SGHRS and CDR2 YFSETQ. This CDR3 contains 15 residues. The CDR3 DNA reads TGCGCCAGCAGCTTGGGACAGGGACCAAATCAGCCCCAGCATTTT. Amino acid sequence: CASSLGQGPNQPQHF.

J is TRBJ1-1 and V is TRBV19; TRBD1 matches at 7 bases. CDR3 length equals 12 residues. Germline V gene data show CDR1 as LNHDA and CDR2 as SQIVND (reference sequence). Trimming at V came to 5 bases and at J to 4 bases, leaving 1 base not matched to a gene. This chain's CDR3 is CASSRTGTEAFF. CDR3 bases: TGTGCCAGTAGTCGGACAGGCACTGAAGCTTTCTTT.

CDR3 nucleotides: TGCGCCAGCAGCCACCAAGACGGAGAAACCTACGAGCAGTACTTC. Protein product: CASSHQDGETYEQYF. The V and J genes are TRBV4-1 and TRBJ2-7; no reliable D call. V dropped 3 bases and J dropped 2 bases, with 14 bases sitting between them. The CDR3 spans 15 residues. Germline CDR1 and CDR2: MGHRA and YSYEKL.

This chain links TRBV27 with TRBJ1-1; 12 bases fit TRBD1. The J segment lost 13 bases and the V segment lost 0 bases, leaving 3 bases of the junction unmatched. Germline values: CDR1 MNHEY, CDR2 SMNVEV (reference sequence). The length of the CDR3 is 13 residues. CDR3 DNA sequence: TGTGCCAGCAGTTTATCGGGACAGGGGGCAGATTTCTTT. This translates into CASSLSGQGADFF.

CDR3 coding DNA: TGTGCCAGCAGTTTCACCTCAGGGAACACTGAAGCTTTCTTT. Amino acid sequence: CASSFTSGNTEAFF. The rearrangement joins TRBV6-5 to TRBJ1-1, with D unresolved. CDR1 and CDR2 from the germline V gene are MNHEY and SVGAGI. V was pared by 4 bases and J by 1 base, with 10 bases between. This CDR3 comprises 14 residues.

The rearrangement joins TRBV7-2 to TRBJ2-3; the match to TRBD2 covers 8 bases. V dropped 5 bases and J dropped 1; count of bases not matched to a gene: 5. The CDR3 runs to 15 residues. Germline V gene sequence: CDR1 SGHTA, CDR2 FQGNSA. Written as DNA, the CDR3 is TGTGCCAGCAGCACCCTGACTAGCGGCACAGATACGCAGTATTTT. Protein product: CASSTLTSGTDTQYF. Full variable domain (remainder filled in from reference TRBV7-2 and TRBJ2-3): GAGVSQSPSNKVTEKGKDVELRCDPISGHTALYWYRQSLGQGLEFLIYFQGNSAPDKSGLPSDRFSAERTGGSVSTLTIQRTQQEDSAVYLCASSTLTSGTDTQYFGPGTRLTVL.

This rearrangement joins TRBV6-2 or TRBV6-3 to TRBJ1-4; 8 nucleotides match TRBD1. The J segment lost 6 bases and the V segment lost 4 bases, leaving 7 bases of the junction unmatched. The germline CDR1 and CDR2 sequences are MNHEY and SVGEGT. This CDR3 comprises 15 residues. This chain's CDR3 is CASSSGQGGDEKLFF. The DNA for the CDR3 is TGTGCCAGCAGTTCCGGACAGGGAGGGGATGAAAAACTGTTTTTT.

The V and J genes are TRBV13 and TRBJ2-1; D is possibly TRBD2 (6 bases). The V gene's germline CDR1 is PRHDT and CDR2 FYEKMQ (reference sequence). This CDR3 has 13 amino acids. V lost 11 bases, J lost 0 bases, and 11 bases lay in between. CDR3 residues: CASGDRSYNEQFF. CDR3 nucleotide sequence: TGTGCCTCGGGGGACCGCTCCTACAATGAGCAGTTCTTC.

V is TRBV4-3 and J is TRBJ2-6; D remains ambiguous. The germline V gene has CDR1 LGHNA and CDR2 YSLEER. The CDR3 runs 17 residues. V was cut by 0 bases and J by 0 bases, with 9 bases left in between. The CDR3 protein is CASSQEYSLSGANVLTF. CDR3 in DNA: TGCGCCAGCAGCCAAGAGTACAGCCTCTCTGGGGCCAACGTCCTGACTTTC.

The CDR3 here is CASSPPERSSYNEQFF. The CDR3 nucleotides read TGTGCCAGCTCACCACCGGAACGGAGCTCCTACAATGAGCAGTTCTTC. The J gene is TRBJ2-1, the V gene TRBV18; unclear D gene. This CDR3 has 16 residues. Germline CDR1 is KGHSH and CDR2 is LQKENI. V gave up 0 bases and J gave up 0 bases, with 9 bases separating them.

This chain uses TRBV5-1 with TRBJ1-5; D might be TRBD1 (5 bases). The CDR3 is 15 residues long. CDR1 and CDR2 (germline): SGHRS, YFSETQ. The V end was cut by 4 bases, the J end by 2 bases, with 13 bases between. The CDR3 DNA reads as TGCGCCAGCAGCCCGTGGGGGGTTGGCAATCAGCCCCAGCATTTT. Amino acid sequence: CASSPWGVGNQPQHF. Using reference TRBV5-1 and TRBJ1-5 for the parts outside the CDR3, the full variable domain is KAGVTQTPRYLIKTRGQQVTLSCSPISGHRSVSWYQQTPGQGLQFLFEYFSETQRNKGNFPGRFSGRQFSNSRSEMNVSTLELGDSALYLCASSPWGVGNQPQHFGDGTRLSIL.

This clone was recorded a few times. V is TRBV11-3 and J is TRBJ2-7; 7 positions match TRBD2. Germline V gene data show CDR1 as SGHNT and CDR2 as YENEEA. CDR3 length: 15 amino acids. V trimming: 3 bases; J trimming: 3 bases; junction bases outside the gene matches: 8. The CDR3 bases are TGTGCCAGCAGCTTCGGGCAGGGAGGGTTCTACGAGCAGTACTTC. Protein product: CASSFGQGGFYEQYF.

The sample holds a few counts of this clone. V and J are TRBV6-5 and TRBJ1-4, with TRBD1 matching over 7 bases. Germline CDR1 reads MNHEY; CDR2 reads SVGAGI. There are 13 residues in the CDR3. J was trimmed by 8 bases and V by 11 bases; bases with no gene match: 11. The CDR3 DNA follows: TGTGCCGGCAACAGGGGCGCAGGGGAAAAACTGTTTTTT. It translates to CAGNRGAGEKLFF.

The chain combines TRBV19 with TRBJ2-1; D may be TRBD1 (6 bases). CDR3 length equals 16 residues. Per germline, CDR1 LNHDA and CDR2 SQIVND (reference sequence). With 6 bases removed from V and 0 bases from J, the gap between germline ends came to 15 bases. CDR3 coding DNA: TGTGCCAGTAGCCCGAGGGGGACGGACTCCTACAATGAGCAGTTCTTC. Its translation is CASSPRGTDSYNEQFF.

This clone has more than one count but fewer than ten. The chain employs TRBV5-4 and TRBJ2-3, with 9 nucleotides matching TRBD1. This CDR3 contains 15 residues. Per the germline V gene, CDR1 is SGHNT and CDR2 is YYREEE (reference sequence). V was clipped by 3 bases and J by 4 bases; unmatched bases: 6. CDR3 region: CASSYGQGIADTQYF. The CDR3 DNA is TGTGCCAGCAGCTATGGACAGGGGATTGCAGATACGCAGTATTTT. Using reference TRBV5-4 and TRBJ2-3 for the parts outside the CDR3, the full variable domain is ETGVTQSPTHLIKTRGQQVTLRCSSQSGHNTVSWYQQALGQGPQFIFQYYREEENGRGNFPPRFSGLQFPNYSSELNVNALELDDSALYLCASSYGQGIADTQYFGPGTRLTVL.

The chain has TRBV19 and TRBJ2-2; 9 bases line up with TRBD1. CDR1 LNHDA and CDR2 SQIVND come from the germline V gene (reference sequence). Germline trimming cut 8 bases from V and 6 bases from J; bases unmatched to any gene: 4. CDR3 length: 13 residues. The chain's CDR3 is CASSDRGPGELFF. As DNA, the CDR3 is TGTGCCAGTTCGGACAGGGGTCCCGGGGAGCTGTTTTTT.

The genes are TRBV19 and TRBJ2-7; D remains ambiguous. V lost 1 base and J lost 6, with 10 bases in between. CDR3 size: 13 residues. Germline values: CDR1 LNHDA, CDR2 SQIVND (reference sequence). CDR3 sequence reads: CASSIGAATEQYF. In nucleotides, the CDR3 is TGTGCCAGTAGTATAGGGGCCGCAACCGAGCAGTACTTC.

The J gene is TRBJ2-3, the V gene TRBV7-3; D possibly corresponds to TRBD1 (6 bases). Germline-derived CDR1 and CDR2 are SGHTA and FQGTGA. CDR3 size: 14 residues. Trimming cost V 0 bases and J 6 bases, with 10 bases left between them. The CDR3 DNA follows: TGTGCCAGCAGCTTAACCGGCCAGGGGGATACGCAGTATTTT. It translates to CASSLTGQGDTQYF.

The chain uses TRBV7-2 and TRBJ1-4; D may be TRBD1 (5 bases). The germline V gene encodes CDR1 SGHTA and CDR2 FQGNSA. This CDR3 comprises 14 residues. Trimming took off 5 bases at V and 5 bases at J, with 12 bases between the two ends. The chain's CDR3 is CASSVPGLNEKLFF. CDR3 DNA sequence: TGTGCCAGCAGCGTACCGGGACTCAATGAAAAACTGTTTTTT.